This TCR beta chain appears in the sequencing data of a study of blood T cell repertoires in COVID-19. For the study at large: Sites in the United States, Italy and Spain provided acute and convalescent COVID-19 samples.

Participant-given clinical history determined each cohort assignment. V was cut by 6 bases and J by 5 bases, with 17 bases left in between. The CDR3 loop spans 15 amino acids. Per germline, CDR1 SNHLY and CDR2 FYNNEI. The data were produced by immunoSEQ multiplex PCR, yet TCRdb's version contains in-frame clones alone and is incomplete. The sample consists of approximately 280,000 clones, roughly 89% of them appearing once. The chain employs TRBV2 and TRBJ1-5; D remains ambiguous. The clonotype originates from a woman aged 18-29 years with acute COVID-19. Sequenced material: PBMCs or T cells enriched from blood (not recorded which). The CDR3 protein is CASSAGGFQDQPQHF. CDR3 bases: TGTGCCAGCAGCGCAGGAGGGTTTCAAGATCAGCCCCAGCATTTT.